The rows below give T cell receptor beta chains drawn from one sample of a study of PD-L1 blockade in urothelial cancer. Using immunoSEQ multiplex PCR, the repertoire was profiled, and TCRdb retains in-frame clones only, with some absent. The sample carries about 82,000 clones, 85% to 95% recorded once. Sequenced here: PBMCs, sampled around atezolizumab (anti-PD-L1) treatment. These receptors were collected from a man aged 55 to 70 with urothelial cancer. The CDR3 runs from the conserved cysteine through the conserved F or W. D genes are given only for firm matches. Clone size is given for some rows only: seen once, a few or many times, or a class if the clone is expanded.

TRBV5-1,NA,NA,TRBJ1-1,TGCGCCAGCAGCTCGACACGTGAAGCTTTCTTT,CASSSTREAFF
TRBV6-4,NA,TRBD2,TRBJ2-1,TGTGCCAGCAGTGACTCCTCTAGCGGGACCTACAATGAGCAGTTCTTC,CASSDSSSGTYNEQFF
TRBV5-6,NA,TRBD1,TRBJ1-5,TGTGCCAGCAGCCTCGGACAGGGGGACCAGCCCCAGCATTTT,CASSLGQGDQPQHF
TRBV28,NA,NA,TRBJ2-1,TGTGCCAGCAGCTCTAGCCCGGGCCTTCTGAGTGAGCAGTTCTTC,CASSSSPGLLSEQFF
TRBV25-1,NA,TRBD1,TRBJ1-2,TGTGCCAGCGGAGACAGGGGGATCTATGGCTACACCTTC,CASGDRGIYGYTF
TRBV25-1,few,NA,TRBJ1-1,TGTGCCAGCAGTGTAACAGGGTCCACTGAAGCTTTCTTT,CASSVTGSTEAFF
TRBV7-3,once,TRBD2,TRBJ2-2,TGTGCCAGCAGCAGGAGGACTAGCGGGAGTGACACCGGGGAGCTGTTTTTT,CASSRRTSGSDTGELFF
TRBV5-4,few,TRBD1,TRBJ1-6,TGTGCCAGCAGCTTAGGGACAGATAATTCACCCCTCCACTTT,CASSLGTDNSPLHF
TRBV30,NA,TRBD1,TRBJ1-1,TGTGCCTGGAGTCGTGGACAGGGGGATTTCACTGAAGCTTTCTTT,CAWSRGQGDFTEAFF
TRBV4-2,NA,TRBD1,TRBJ2-7,TGTGCCAGCAGCCAAGTGACAGGGAACTACGAGCAGTACTTC,CASSQVTGNYEQYF
TRBV10-3,once,TRBD1,TRBJ1-2,TGTGCCATCAGTGGTACCGGGACAGGGTGGATCAATGGCTACACCTTC,CAISGTGTGWINGYTF
TRBV6-1,NA,NA,TRBJ2-7,TGTGCCAGCAGGGAGAGGGCCTACGAGCAGTACTTC,CASRERAYEQYF
TRBV5-5,NA,NA,TRBJ2-1,TGTGCCAGCAGCCCACGGTGGGAGGCGACTGAGCAGTTCTTC,CASSPRWEATEQFF
TRBV5-1,NA,NA,TRBJ2-7,TGCGCCAGCAGCTTGCTGGGAAGCGGAACGTCCTACGAGCAGTACTTC,CASSLLGSGTSYEQYF
TRBV30,few,TRBD2,TRBJ2-2,TGTGCCTGGAGTAGACTAGCGGGGGTAATCGGGGAGCTGTTTTTT,CAWSRLAGVIGELFF
TRBV27,NA,TRBD2,TRBJ2-7,TGTGCCAGCAGTCCTACTAGCGGGAACCGCGAGCAGTACTTC,CASSPTSGNREQYF
TRBV28,NA,NA,TRBJ1-5,TGTGCCAGCAGTTCCCCTCTAGGGGGGGGCGACAATCAGCCCCAGCATTTT,CASSSPLGGGDNQPQHF
TRBV5-1,NA,NA,TRBJ1-1,TGCGCCAGCAGCTTGGCCGGGAGGGGGACTGAAGCTTTCTTT,CASSLAGRGTEAFF
TRBV29-1,NA,NA,TRBJ2-6,TGCAGCGTTGCGCGTGGAGGGGCTGGGGCCAACGTCCTGACTTTC,CSVARGGAGANVLTF
TRBV2,NA,NA,TRBJ1-5,TGTGCCAGCAGTGCAGGGGACAAGTATAGCAATCAGCCCCAGCATTTT,CASSAGDKYSNQPQHF
TRBV7-2,NA,NA,TRBJ1-1,TGTGCCAGCAGCTTACGACAAGGGGGCACTGAAGCTTTCTTT,CASSLRQGGTEAFF
TRBV7-9,NA,TRBD1,TRBJ2-3,TGTGCCAGCAGTTTGACAGGGACAGATACGCAGTATTTT,CASSLTGTDTQYF
TRBV11-2,once,TRBD2,TRBJ2-5,TGTGCCAGCAGCATAGGCCCCGGACTAGCGGGAGAGGAAGAGACCCAGTACTTC,CASSIGPGLAGEEETQYF
TRBV2,NA,NA,TRBJ2-5,TGTGCCAGCACCGGGAGAAAGGACGTAGGGGAGACCCAGTACTTC,CASTGRKDVGETQYF
TRBV6-5,once,NA,TRBJ1-2,TGTGCCAGCAGTTACGCCATGGGACTTCAGAACTATGGCTACACCTTC,CASSYAMGLQNYGYTF
TRBV5-5,NA,TRBD2,TRBJ2-3,TGTGCCAGCAGCTTGCGCGGGGGGCGCGTGTCCACAGATACGCAGTATTTT,CASSLRGGRVSTDTQYF
TRBV7-8,NA,TRBD2,TRBJ2-1,TGTGCCAGCAGCTTAGATCTTAGCGGGGGGTTTAGAAATGAGCAGTTCTTC,CASSLDLSGGFRNEQFF
TRBV7-3,NA,NA,TRBJ2-3,TGTGCCAGCAGCTTGAACCCTACCACAGATACGCAGTATTTT,CASSLNPTTDTQYF
TRBV4-2,NA,TRBD2,TRBJ2-3,TGTGCCAGCAGCCCGCGTAGCGGGGGGGAGGAAACAGATACGCAGTATTTT,CASSPRSGGEETDTQYF
TRBV20-1,once,TRBD1,TRBJ2-7,TGCAGCGCCATCCCAGGGGGCGTAAGGTACTTC,CSAIPGGVRYF
TRBV11-1,NA,NA,TRBJ1-1,TGTGCCAGCAGCGGCAGGGAAAACACTGAAGCTTTCTTT,CASSGRENTEAFF
TRBV28,once,TRBD2,TRBJ2-1,TGTGCCAGCAGACCAGCGGGAATGGCGGATGAGCAGTTCTTC,CASRPAGMADEQFF
TRBV29-1,NA,TRBD1,TRBJ2-7,TGCAGCGTGGGGCAGGGGGCCTCCTACGAGCAGTACTTC,CSVGQGASYEQYF
TRBV6-6,NA,NA,TRBJ1-3,TGTGCCAGCAGCGAGAAAAACACCATATATTTT,CASSEKNTIYF
TRBV7-2,once,TRBD2,TRBJ2-2,TGTGCCAGCAGCTCGAAAGGGGCTAGCGGGGGGGTAGGAACCGGGGAGCTGTTTTTT,CASSSKGASGGVGTGELFF
TRBV10-2,NA,TRBD1,TRBJ2-6,TGCGCCAGCCGGGACAGGGGGGTAGGGAACTCTGGGGCCAACGTCCTGACTTTC,CASRDRGVGNSGANVLTF
TRBV6-1,once,TRBD1,TRBJ1-5,TGTGCCAGCAGTGAGGGGGGACAGGGGTATCAGCCCCAGCATTTT,CASSEGGQGYQPQHF
TRBV5-1,few,NA,TRBJ2-2,TGCGCCAGCCGAGTCACCGGGGAGCTGTTTTTT,CASRVTGELFF
TRBV19,NA,TRBD1,TRBJ2-6,TGTGCCAGTAGTCCCGGGACAGGGTTATCTGGGGCCAACGTCCTGACTTTC,CASSPGTGLSGANVLTF
TRBV28,NA,NA,TRBJ1-5,TGTGCCAGCAGGGCGGGGTCAGATAGCAATCAGCCCCAGCATTTT,CASRAGSDSNQPQHF
TRBV28,few,NA,TRBJ1-5,TGTGCCAGCAGTTTGCGGGGTGGTCAGCCCCAGCATTTT,CASSLRGGQPQHF
TRBV5-1,NA,NA,TRBJ1-1,TGCGCCAGCAGCCCCAGGGCAGATCGCGGTGAAGCTTTCTTT,CASSPRADRGEAFF
TRBV5-8,NA,NA,TRBJ1-4,TGTGCCAGCAGCTTTGCCGGGAATAATGAAAAACTGTTTTTT,CASSFAGNNEKLFF
TRBV16,NA,NA,TRBJ1-2,TGTGCCAGCAGCCGCTGGGACTCCCCCTCCTACACCTTC,CASSRWDSPSYTF